This record concerns one T cell receptor beta chain sequence. The CDR3 spans 16 residues. CDR1 is SGHRS and CDR2 is YFSETQ in the germline V gene. The germline V and J ends were trimmed by 1 base and 0 bases, with 11 bases remaining between them. This sample is drawn from a study of blood T cell repertoires in COVID-19. Study context: COVID-19 samples, acute and convalescent, were from the United States, Italy and Spain.

Authors' methods: Estimates of nucleated cell counts were drawn from the amplification of reference gene primers. The data were produced by immunoSEQ multiplex PCR, yet TCRdb's version contains in-frame clones alone and is incomplete. V and J calls and clone size are as listed in that table; D and trimming were resolved from the DNA. The profile covers about 120,000 clones, with about 85% appearing a single time and roughly an eighth taken by the ten largest. This TCR was recovered from a human donor in a cohort sampled during active COVID-19. The chain carries TRBV5-1 and TRBJ1-3, with D possibly TRBD1 on 5 matching bases. Specimen: peripheral blood. CDR3 nucleotide sequence: TGCGCCAGCAGCTTGTTCCAGGGAGGCTCTGGAAACACCATATATTTT. Encoded protein: CASSLFQGGSGNTIYF.